A selection of T cell receptor beta chains follows, all from one sample in a study of T cells in Graves' hyperthyroidism and ophthalmopathy. TCRdb reprocessed the multiplex PCR reads with MiXCR, giving one entry per CDR3 protein. The data show fewer than 350,000 distinct CDR3 sequences, 18% seen once. What was sequenced was blood. These receptors all come from a woman aged 45-59 years with Graves' hyperthyroidism. Both conserved end residues are part of each CDR3. The D gene is left open where the match is weak. Some rows mark clone size as missing; the rest say once, few, many or name a class of expanded clone.

CDR3 length	D gene	clone size	J gene	V gene	CDR3 protein	CDR3 DNA
13	-	many	TRBJ1-6	TRBV12-3/TRBV12-4	CASSRGLESPLHF	TGTGCCAGCAGCCGAGGACTAGAATCACCCCTCCACTTT
15	TRBD1	many	TRBJ1-1	TRBV28	CASSGTGTGDPEAFF	TGTGCCAGCAGTGGTACCGGGACAGGGGATCCTGAAGCTTTCTTT
13	-	few	TRBJ1-4	TRBV15	CATSRERTNQLFF	TGTGCCACCAGCAGAGAGCGGACGAATCAACTGTTTTTT
14	TRBD1	few	TRBJ1-2	TRBV27	CASSTWTGDYGYTF	TGTGCCAGCAGTACCTGGACAGGGGACTATGGCTACACCTTC
13	-	-	TRBJ2-7	TRBV6-1	CASRGSPSYEQYF	TGTGCCAGCAGAGGCAGTCCCTCCTACGAGCAGTACTTC
16	TRBD2	few	TRBJ2-1	TRBV5-4	CASSKGLAETYNEQFF	TGTGCCAGCAGCAAGGGACTAGCGGAAACCTACAATGAGCAGTTCTTC
14	-	many	TRBJ1-1	TRBV11-3	CASSSHGAEPVAFF	TGTGCCAGCAGCTCCCATGGGGCGGAACCCGTTGCTTTCTTT
14	-	many	TRBJ1-4	TRBV27	CASSFARDAEKLFF	TGTGCCAGCAGTTTCGCCAGGGACGCGGAAAAACTGTTTTTT
13	-	few	TRBJ1-1	TRBV2	CASSESGAGEAFF	TGTGCCAGCAGTGAGAGTGGGGCAGGGGAAGCTTTCTTT
15	-	-	TRBJ1-2	TRBV6-5	CASSYSGTPRTGYTF	TGTGCCAGCAGTTACTCAGGGACTCCCAGAACGGGCTACACCTTC
16	TRBD2	many	TRBJ2-1	TRBV5-1	CASSSLAGVDYNEQFF	TGCGCCAGCAGCTCATTAGCGGGAGTTGACTACAATGAGCAGTTCTTC
14	-	-	TRBJ2-5	TRBV6-1	CASSETGPQETQYF	TGTGCCAGCAGTGAAACAGGACCCCAAGAGACCCAGTACTTC
16	TRBD2	-	TRBJ2-2	TRBV27	CASSWTSGGYTGELFF	TGTGCCAGCAGTTGGACTAGCGGGGGGTACACCGGGGAGCTGTTTTTT
15	TRBD1	few	TRBJ2-5	TRBV28	CASRRGQGARETQYF	TGTGCCAGCAGGCGGGGACAGGGGGCAAGGGAGACCCAGTACTTC
16	TRBD2	few	TRBJ2-1	TRBV6-1	CASSRNPGLADNEQFF	TGTGCCAGCAGTAGAAACCCGGGACTAGCGGACAATGAGCAGTTCTTC
13	-	few	TRBJ2-3	TRBV9	CASSVAQTDTQYF	TGTGCCAGCAGCGTAGCCCAAACAGATACGCAGTATTTT
15	-	many	TRBJ1-2	TRBV2	CASSHDTEFNYGYTF	TGTGCCAGCAGTCACGATACAGAGTTTAACTATGGCTACACCTTC
16	TRBD1	once	TRBJ2-1	TRBV9	CASSPGPGQSYNEQFF	TGTGCCAGCTCACCCGGTCCGGGACAGAGCTACAATGAGCAGTTCTTC
15	-	many	TRBJ2-1	TRBV6-1	CASTKGAESYNEQFF	TGTGCCAGCACCAAGGGAGCGGAGTCCTACAATGAGCAGTTCTTC
15	-	-	TRBJ2-7	TRBV20-1	CSARVVGATPHEQYF	TGCAGTGCTCGGGTAGTGGGAGCCACCCCTCACGAGCAGTACTTC
21	-	many	TRBJ1-1	TRBV3-1	CASSQDRRDKPIPTMNTEAFF	TGTGCCAGCAGCCAAGATAGGCGGGACAAACCGATACCTACAATGAACACTGAAGCTTTCTTT
17	TRBD2	-	TRBJ2-1	TRBV11-1	CASSTSAGISSYNEQFF	TGTGCCAGCAGCACGTCAGCGGGGATTAGCTCCTACAATGAGCAGTTCTTC
14	TRBD1	many	TRBJ2-5	TRBV12-3/TRBV12-4	CASSSAGGDETQYF	TGTGCCAGCAGTTCCGCAGGGGGAGATGAGACCCAGTACTTC
14	-	many	TRBJ1-5	TRBV12-3/TRBV12-4	CASSFYLSNQPQHF	TGTGCCAGCAGTTTTTATCTGAGCAATCAGCCCCAGCATTTT
13	-	-	TRBJ1-1	TRBV5-1	CASSFEHNTEAFF	TGCGCCAGCAGCTTTGAGCATAACACTGAAGCTTTCTTT
15	-	many	TRBJ2-1	TRBV7-3	CASSLRAAGYNEQFF	TGTGCCAGCAGCTTAAGGGCGGCGGGGTACAATGAGCAGTTCTTC
12	-	-	TRBJ1-1	TRBV6-1	CASSVWGTEAFF	TGTGCCAGCAGTGTATGGGGCACTGAAGCTTTCTTT
18	TRBD2	few	TRBJ2-1	TRBV6-9	CASSEDTSGRGAYNEQFF	TGTGCCAGCAGTGAGGACACTAGCGGGAGAGGGGCCTACAATGAGCAGTTCTTC
17	-	few	TRBJ2-5	TRBV4-3	CASSQLPGQGQGETQYF	TGCGCCAGCAGCCAACTTCCTGGACAAGGGCAGGGAGAGACCCAGTACTTC
12	-	few	TRBJ2-7	TRBV28	CASQSLGDEQYF	TGTGCCAGCCAATCTCTGGGAGACGAGCAGTACTTC
14	-	-	TRBJ1-4	TRBV30	CAWSPVDSLKKLFF	TGTGCCTGGAGTCCCGTTGACAGCCTGAAAAAACTGTTTTTT